Shown below are 2 T cell receptor beta chains from a single sample sequenced in a study of sequential checkpoint blockade in melanoma. Described treatment: randomized to nivolumab then ipilimumab (arm A) or the reverse (arm B). Method: immunoSEQ multiplex PCR; TCRdb's copy keeps in-frame clones and lacks some. Of 1,000 to 1,500 clones in the sample, approximately 22% are singletons; the top ten hold approximately 19%. Here the sequenced sample was tumor tissue (inferred from file names), taken from a patient given nivolumab and ipilimumab in sequence. Every receptor here comes from a human donor with melanoma.

This clone was detected only a few times. V gene TRBV30 combines with J gene TRBJ2-5, with 9 positions matching TRBD2. This CDR3 is built from 13 residues. Germline CDR1 is GTSNPN and CDR2 is SVGIG (reference sequence). The V and J ends lost 5 bases and 0 bases, in that order; junction bases with no gene match: 1. The CDR3 reads CAWASGNQETQYF. For the CDR3, the DNA is TGTGCCTGGGCTAGCGGGAACCAAGAGACCCAGTACTTC. The variable domain in full, with the rest retrieved from reference TRBV30 and TRBJ2-5, is SQTIHQWPATLVQPVGSPLSLECTVEGTSNPNLYWYRQAAGRGLQLLFYSVGIGQISSEVPQNLSASRPQDRQFILSSKKLLLSDSGFYLCAWASGNQETQYFGPGTRLLVL.

The rearrangement uses TRBV19 and TRBJ2-7, with 10 bases lining up with TRBD1. The CDR3 consists of 18 residues. V shed 5 bases, J shed 6 bases, and the junction held 19 bases outside the gene matches. Germline assignment: CDR1 LNHDA and CDR2 SQIVND (reference sequence). CDR3 region: CASSAQPGTGAFGGEQYF. The CDR3 DNA follows: TGTGCCAGTAGTGCCCAACCCGGGACAGGGGCCTTTGGTGGCGAGCAGTACTTC.